The sample holds a few counts of the clone carrying this TCR beta chain. As yet, its antigen is unknown. Researchers prepared the TCRbeta library using unique molecular identifiers, the study reports. One entry per CDR3 protein, called by TCRdb with MiXCR from the PCR reads. The data show around 800,000 distinct CDR3 sequences, with approximately 15% seen just once and approximately 5% held by the top ten. The data were taken from a study of T-cell reconstitution after alpha-beta-depleted transplantation in children. Points from the study as a whole: Counts and diversity of T cells one year after transplant came mostly from newly produced T cells. Reportedly, only several hundred clones from non-depleted graft cells drove alpha-beta T-cell counts at about two months.

Germline CDR1 reads MNHNS; CDR2 reads SASEGT. The CDR3 is made up of 15 amino acids. V gave up 5 bases and J gave up 6 bases; unmatched junction bases: 8. Sequenced here: PBMCs, mostly from graft donor cells, sampled 360 days after TCRalphabeta/CD19-depleted stem cell transplant. The chain couples TRBV6-1 to TRBJ2-2, with TRBD2 identical over 8 bases. The source is a male patient between 5 and 17 years old who had a stem cell transplant for acute lymphoblastic leukemia, so the T cells may come from the graft donor. The CDR3 spells CASSTSGSWAGELFF. The CDR3 nucleotides read TGTGCCAGCAGTACCAGCGGGAGCTGGGCCGGGGAGCTGTTTTTT.